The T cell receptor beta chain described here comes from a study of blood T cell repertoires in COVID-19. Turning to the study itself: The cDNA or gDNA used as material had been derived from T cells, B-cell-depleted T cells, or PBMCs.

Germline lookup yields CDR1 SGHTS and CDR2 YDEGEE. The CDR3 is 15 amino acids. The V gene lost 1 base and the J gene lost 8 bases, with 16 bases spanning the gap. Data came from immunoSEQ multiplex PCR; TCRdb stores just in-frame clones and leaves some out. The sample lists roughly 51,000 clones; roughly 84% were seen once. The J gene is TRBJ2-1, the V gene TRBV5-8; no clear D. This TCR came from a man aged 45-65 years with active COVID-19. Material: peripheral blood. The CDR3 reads CASSLFVQVVDEQFF. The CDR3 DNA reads TGTGCCAGCAGCTTGTTCGTTCAGGTTGTCGATGAGCAGTTCTTC.